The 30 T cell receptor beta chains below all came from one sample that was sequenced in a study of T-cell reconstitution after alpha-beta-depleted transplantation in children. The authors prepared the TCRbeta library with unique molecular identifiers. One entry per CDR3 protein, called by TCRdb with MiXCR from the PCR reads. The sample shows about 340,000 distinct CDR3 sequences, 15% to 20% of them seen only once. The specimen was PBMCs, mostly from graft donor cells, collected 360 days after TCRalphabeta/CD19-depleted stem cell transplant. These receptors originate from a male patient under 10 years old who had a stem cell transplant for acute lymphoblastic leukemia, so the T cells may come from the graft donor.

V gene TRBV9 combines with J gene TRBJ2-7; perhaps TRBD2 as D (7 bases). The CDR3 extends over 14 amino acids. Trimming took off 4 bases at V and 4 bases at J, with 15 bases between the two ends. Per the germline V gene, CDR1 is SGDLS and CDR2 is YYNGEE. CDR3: CASSKGGVPYEQYF. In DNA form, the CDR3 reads TGTGCCAGCAGCAAGGGGGGGGTCCCGTACGAGCAGTACTTC.

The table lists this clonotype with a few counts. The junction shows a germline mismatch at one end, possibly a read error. The CDR3 nucleotides read TGTGCTAGCAGCTTAGCGAAGGACAGGGGAAGTTCACCCCTCCACTTT. Its translation: CASSLAKDRGSSPLHF. The rearrangement joins TRBV7-7 to TRBJ1-6, with TRBD1 matching over 9 bases. CDR1 and CDR2 (germline): SSHAT, FNYEAQ (reference sequence). This CDR3 contains 16 residues.

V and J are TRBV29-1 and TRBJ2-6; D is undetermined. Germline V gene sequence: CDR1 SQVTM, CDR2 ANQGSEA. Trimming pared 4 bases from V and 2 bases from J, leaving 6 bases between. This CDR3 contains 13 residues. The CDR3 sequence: CSVAYTGANVLTF. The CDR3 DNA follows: TGCAGCGTTGCGTATACTGGGGCCAACGTCCTGACTTTC.

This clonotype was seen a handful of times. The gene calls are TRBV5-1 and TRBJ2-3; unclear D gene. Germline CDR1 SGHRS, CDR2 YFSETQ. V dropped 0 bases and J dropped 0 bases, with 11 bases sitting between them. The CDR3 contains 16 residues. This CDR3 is CASSLAGEASTDTQYF. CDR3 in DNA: TGCGCCAGCAGCTTGGCCGGCGAGGCTAGCACAGATACGCAGTATTTT.

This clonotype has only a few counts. The CDR3 bases are TGTGCCAGCAGCCGCCGGGCTGCGAACACCGGGGAGCTGTTTTTT. This sequence encodes CASSRRAANTGELFF. V gene TRBV4-2 combines with J gene TRBJ2-2; D ambiguous. Trimming took 4 bases from V and 0 from J, leaving 9 bases between them. The germline gives CDR1 LGHNA, CDR2 YNFKEQ. The CDR3 is made up of 15 amino acids.

CDR3 region: CASSQEPYSGTGFEKLFF. The CDR3 region has the DNA TGCGCCAGCAGCCAAGAGCCCTACTCCGGGACAGGGTTCGAAAAACTGTTTTTT. The chain combines TRBV4-1 with TRBJ1-4; 9 nucleotides agree with TRBD1. V was clipped by 0 bases and J by 8 bases; unmatched bases: 13. This CDR3 comprises 18 residues. Germline V gene sequence: CDR1 MGHRA, CDR2 YSYEKL.

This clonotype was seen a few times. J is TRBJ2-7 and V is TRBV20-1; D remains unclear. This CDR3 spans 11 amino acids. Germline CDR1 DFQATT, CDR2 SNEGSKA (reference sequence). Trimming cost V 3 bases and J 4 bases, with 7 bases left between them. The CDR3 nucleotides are TGCAGTGCTAGTTCGGTTTACGAGCAGTACTTC. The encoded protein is CSASSVYEQYF.

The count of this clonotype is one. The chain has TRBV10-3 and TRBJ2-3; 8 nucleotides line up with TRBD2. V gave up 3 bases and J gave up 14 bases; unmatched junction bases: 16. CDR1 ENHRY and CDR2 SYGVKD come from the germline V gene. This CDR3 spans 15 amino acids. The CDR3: CAISEGFAGAGDGYF. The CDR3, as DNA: TGTGCCATCAGTGAAGGTTTCGCCGGAGCGGGAGACGGGTATTTT.

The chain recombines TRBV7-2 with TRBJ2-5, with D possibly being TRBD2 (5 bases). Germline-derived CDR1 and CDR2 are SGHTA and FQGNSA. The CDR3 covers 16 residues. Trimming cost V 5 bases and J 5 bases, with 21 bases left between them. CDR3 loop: CASSPLGVPGVETQYF. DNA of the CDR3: TGTGCCAGCAGCCCCCTCGGAGTCCCCGGGGTGGAGACCCAGTACTTC.

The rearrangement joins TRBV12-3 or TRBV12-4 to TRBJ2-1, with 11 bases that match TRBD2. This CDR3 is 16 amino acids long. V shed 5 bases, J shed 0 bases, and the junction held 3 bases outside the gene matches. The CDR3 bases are TGTGCCAGCAGTCCTAGCGGGGGGAGCTCCTACAATGAGCAGTTCTTC. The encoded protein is CASSPSGGSSYNEQFF.

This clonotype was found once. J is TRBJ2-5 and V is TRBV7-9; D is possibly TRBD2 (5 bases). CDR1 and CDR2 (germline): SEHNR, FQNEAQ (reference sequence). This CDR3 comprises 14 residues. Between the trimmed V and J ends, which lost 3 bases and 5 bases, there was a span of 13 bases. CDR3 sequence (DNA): TGTGCCAGCAGCTTCCGGGAACCGCGGGAGACCCAGTACTTC. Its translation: CASSFREPRETQYF.

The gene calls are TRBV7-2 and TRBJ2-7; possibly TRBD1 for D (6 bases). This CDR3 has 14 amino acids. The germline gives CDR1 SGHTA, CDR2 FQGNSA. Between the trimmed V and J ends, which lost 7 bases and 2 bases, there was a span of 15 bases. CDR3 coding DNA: TGTGCCAGCAACCTACAGGGACCAACCTACGAGCAGTACTTC. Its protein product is CASNLQGPTYEQYF.

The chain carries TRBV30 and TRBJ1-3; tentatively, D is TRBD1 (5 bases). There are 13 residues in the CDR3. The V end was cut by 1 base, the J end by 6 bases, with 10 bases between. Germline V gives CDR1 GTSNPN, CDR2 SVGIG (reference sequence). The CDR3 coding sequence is TGTGCCTGGAGTGCGGGGCCTTTAAACACCATATATTTT. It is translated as CAWSAGPLNTIYF.

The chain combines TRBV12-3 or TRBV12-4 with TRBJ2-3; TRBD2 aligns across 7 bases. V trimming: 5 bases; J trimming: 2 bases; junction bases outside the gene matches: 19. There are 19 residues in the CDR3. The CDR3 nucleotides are TGTGCCAGCAGTGTCGGGACGGGTACGGCAGCGGGGCCCACAGATACGCAGTATTTT. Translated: CASSVGTGTAAGPTDTQYF.

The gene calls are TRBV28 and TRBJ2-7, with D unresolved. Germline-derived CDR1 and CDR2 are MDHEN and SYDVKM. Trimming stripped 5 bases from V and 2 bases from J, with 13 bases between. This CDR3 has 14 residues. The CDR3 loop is CASSPGDVTYEQYF. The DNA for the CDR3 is TGTGCCAGCAGTCCAGGAGACGTCACCTACGAGCAGTACTTC.

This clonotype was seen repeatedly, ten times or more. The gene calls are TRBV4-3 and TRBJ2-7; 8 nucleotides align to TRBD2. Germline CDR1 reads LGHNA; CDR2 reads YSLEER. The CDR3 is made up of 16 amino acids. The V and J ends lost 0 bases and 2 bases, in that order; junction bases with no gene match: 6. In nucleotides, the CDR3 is TGCGCCAGCAGCCAAGATCGGTTAGCGGGGCCCTACGAGCAGTACTTC. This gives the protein CASSQDRLAGPYEQYF.

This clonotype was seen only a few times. The CDR3 spells CAISDRGEETQYF. Written as DNA, the CDR3 is TGTGCCATCAGTGATCGAGGGGAAGAGACCCAGTACTTC. The chain links TRBV10-3 to TRBJ2-5; D is tentatively TRBD1 or TRBD2 (5 bases each). The germline CDR1 and CDR2 sequences are ENHRY and SYGVKD. V shed 3 bases and J shed 3 bases, with 8 bases lying between them. The CDR3 contains 13 residues.

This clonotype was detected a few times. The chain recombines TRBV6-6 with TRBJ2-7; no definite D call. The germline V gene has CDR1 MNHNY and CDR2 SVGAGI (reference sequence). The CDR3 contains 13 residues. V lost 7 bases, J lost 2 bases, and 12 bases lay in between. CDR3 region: CASTPSSAYEQYF. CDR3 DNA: TGTGCCAGCACTCCATCGAGCGCCTACGAGCAGTACTTC.

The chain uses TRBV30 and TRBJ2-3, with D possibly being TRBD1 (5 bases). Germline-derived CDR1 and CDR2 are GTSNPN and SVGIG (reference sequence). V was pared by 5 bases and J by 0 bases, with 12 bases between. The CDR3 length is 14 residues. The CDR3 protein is CAWGHAWSTDTQYF. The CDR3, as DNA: TGTGCCTGGGGACACGCTTGGAGCACAGATACGCAGTATTTT.

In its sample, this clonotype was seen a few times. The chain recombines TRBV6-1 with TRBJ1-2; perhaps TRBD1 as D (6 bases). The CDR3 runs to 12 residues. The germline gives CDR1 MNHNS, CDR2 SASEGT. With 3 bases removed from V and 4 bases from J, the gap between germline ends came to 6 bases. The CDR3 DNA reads TGTGCCAGCAGTGAGACAGGCTATGGCTACACCTTC. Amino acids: CASSETGYGYTF.

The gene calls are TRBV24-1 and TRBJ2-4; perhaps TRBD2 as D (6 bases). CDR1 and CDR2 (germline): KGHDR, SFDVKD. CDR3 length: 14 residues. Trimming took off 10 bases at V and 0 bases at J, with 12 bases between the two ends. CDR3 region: CATEGRLAKNIQYF. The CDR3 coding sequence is TGTGCCACGGAGGGCAGACTAGCCAAAAACATTCAGTACTTC.

Here the CDR3 reads CASSLRGAAYGYTF. The DNA of the CDR3 is TGTGCCAGCAGTTTAAGAGGGGCCGCCTATGGCTACACCTTC. The chain combines TRBV27 with TRBJ1-2; possible D gene TRBD1, 5 bases. Trimming removed 2 bases at V and 4 bases at J, with 11 bases between. The CDR3 length is 14 residues. Germline V gives CDR1 MNHEY, CDR2 SMNVEV (reference sequence).

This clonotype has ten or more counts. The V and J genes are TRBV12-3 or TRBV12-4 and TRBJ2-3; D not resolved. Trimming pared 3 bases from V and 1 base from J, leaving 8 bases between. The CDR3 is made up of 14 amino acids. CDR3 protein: CASSLFQGTDTQYF. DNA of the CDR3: TGTGCCAGCAGTTTGTTCCAGGGCACAGATACGCAGTATTTT.

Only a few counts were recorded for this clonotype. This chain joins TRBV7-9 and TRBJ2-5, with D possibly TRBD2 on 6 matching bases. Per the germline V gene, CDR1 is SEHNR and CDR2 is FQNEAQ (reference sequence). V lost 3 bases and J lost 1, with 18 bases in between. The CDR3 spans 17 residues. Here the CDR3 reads CASSFPWREGVQETQYF. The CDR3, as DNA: TGTGCCAGCAGCTTTCCCTGGAGGGAAGGGGTCCAAGAGACCCAGTACTTC.

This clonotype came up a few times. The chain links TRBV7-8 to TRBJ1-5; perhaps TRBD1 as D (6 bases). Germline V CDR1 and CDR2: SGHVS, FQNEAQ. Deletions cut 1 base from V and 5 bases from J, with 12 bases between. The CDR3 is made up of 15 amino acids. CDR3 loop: CASSLGGALYQPQHF. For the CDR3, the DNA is TGTGCCAGCAGCTTAGGGGGGGCCCTATATCAGCCCCAGCATTTT.

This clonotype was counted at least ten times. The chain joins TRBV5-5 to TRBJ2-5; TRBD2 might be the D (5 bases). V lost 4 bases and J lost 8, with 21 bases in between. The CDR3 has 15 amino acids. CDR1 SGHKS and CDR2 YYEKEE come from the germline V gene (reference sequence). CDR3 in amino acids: CASSRELDLVETQYF. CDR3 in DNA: TGTGCCAGCAGCCGTGAACTGGACTTGGTAGAAACCCAGTACTTC. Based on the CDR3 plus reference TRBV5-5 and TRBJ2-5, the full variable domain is DAGVTQSPTHLIKTRGQQVTLRCSPISGHKSVSWYQQVLGQGPQFIFQYYEKEERGRGNFPDRFSARQFPNYSSELNVNALLLGDSALYLCASSRELDLVETQYFGPGTRLLVL.

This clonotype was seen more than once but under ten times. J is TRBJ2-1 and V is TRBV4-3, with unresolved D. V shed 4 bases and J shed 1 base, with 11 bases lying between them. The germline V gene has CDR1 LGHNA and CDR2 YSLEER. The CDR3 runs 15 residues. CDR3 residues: CASSPRLKSYNEQFF. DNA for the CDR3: TGCGCCAGCAGCCCCCGACTGAAATCCTACAATGAGCAGTTCTTC.

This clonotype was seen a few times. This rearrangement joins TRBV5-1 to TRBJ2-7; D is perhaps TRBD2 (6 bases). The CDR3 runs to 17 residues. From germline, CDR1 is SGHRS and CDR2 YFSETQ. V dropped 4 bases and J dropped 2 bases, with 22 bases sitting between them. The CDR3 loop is CASSPLTGGIIAYEQYF. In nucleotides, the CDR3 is TGCGCCAGCAGCCCACTTACAGGCGGGATCATCGCCTACGAGCAGTACTTC.

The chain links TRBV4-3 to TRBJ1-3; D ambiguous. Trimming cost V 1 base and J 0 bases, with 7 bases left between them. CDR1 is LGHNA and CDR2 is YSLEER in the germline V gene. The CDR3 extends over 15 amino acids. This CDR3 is CASSQGTLSGNTIYF. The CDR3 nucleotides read TGCGCCAGCAGCCAAGGGACCCTCTCTGGAAACACCATATATTTT.

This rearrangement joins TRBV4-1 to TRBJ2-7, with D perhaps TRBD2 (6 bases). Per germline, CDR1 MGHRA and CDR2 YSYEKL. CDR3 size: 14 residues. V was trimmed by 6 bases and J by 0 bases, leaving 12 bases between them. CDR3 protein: CASSRREHSYEQYF. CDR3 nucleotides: TGCGCCAGCAGTCGGCGGGAACACTCCTACGAGCAGTACTTC.